Following are 29 T cell receptor beta chains from one sample sequenced in a study of regulatory T cells in long-lasting Graves disease. Time point of the sample: newly diagnosed GD, antithyroid drugs for less than 3 months. After RNA was extracted from PBMCs, the TCR library was made from it. Libraries of TCR beta came from iRepertoire HTBI primers plus Arm-PCR of CDR3 regions. MiXCR, applied by TCRdb to the multiplex PCR reads, yields one record per CDR3 protein. The repertoire has fewer than 650,000 distinct CDR3 sequences, 15% to 20% of them found once; the top ten carry around 11%. This same sample was also taken into another study, of T cells in Graves' hyperthyroidism and ophthalmopathy.

The sample here was peripheral blood mononuclear cells (PBMCs), taken at new diagnosis, from a patient treated with antithyroid drugs. These receptors were obtained from a man younger than 35 with Graves disease.

There are many counts of this clonotype. This sequence joins TRBV2 and TRBJ2-5, with D perhaps assigned TRBD1 or TRBD2 (5 bases each). V lost 8 bases, J lost 2 bases, and 15 bases lay in between. Germline CDR1 SNHLY, CDR2 FYNNEI. This CDR3 is 14 amino acids long. For the CDR3, the DNA is TGTGCCAGCGGGACGACGCGACTGCAAGAGACCCAGTACTTC. Its protein is CASGTTRLQETQYF.

This clonotype was detected many times. The rearrangement uses TRBV5-4 and TRBJ1-2, with TRBD1 matching over 10 bases. V shed 4 bases and J 6 bases; nucleotides not matched to a gene: 9. CDR3 length equals 15 residues. CDR1 SGHNT and CDR2 YYREEE come from the germline V gene (reference sequence). The CDR3 sequence is CASSRQTGGYDGYTF. The CDR3 DNA sequence: TGTGCCAGCAGCCGTCAGACAGGGGGCTACGATGGCTACACCTTC.

This clonotype was recorded many times. The rearrangement joins TRBV12-3 or TRBV12-4 to TRBJ1-1; 7 bases are a match to TRBD1. With V trimmed by 7 bases and J by 5 bases, 13 bases remained unmatched. The CDR3 is made up of 15 amino acids. For the CDR3, the DNA is TGTGCCAGCATAAGAATGGGACAGATAACAACTGAAGCTTTCTTT. The encoded protein is CASIRMGQITTEAFF.

About this clonotype: The junction departs from the called germline gene at one end, perhaps through a read error. The chain links TRBV7-8 to TRBJ2-7; maybe TRBD2 (6 bases). CDR1 is SGHVS and CDR2 is FQNEAQ in the germline V gene. There are 15 residues in the CDR3. CDR3 nucleotides: TGTACCAGCAGCTTAGCCGGGAGCCCGAACTACGAGCAGTACTTC. It codes for CTSSLAGSPNYEQYF.

In its sample, this clonotype was seen a few times. The rearrangement uses TRBV19 and TRBJ1-1; D remains unclear. The V end was cut by 4 bases, the J end by 1 base, with 13 bases between. This CDR3 contains 15 residues. The germline V gene has CDR1 LNHDA and CDR2 SQIVND (reference sequence). DNA for the CDR3: TGTGCCAGTAGTAACTACTATGGAGAGAACACTGAAGCTTTCTTT. Its translation is CASSNYYGENTEAFF.

This chain uses TRBV20-1 with TRBJ1-3, with D possibly matching TRBD1 (6 bases). Trimming stripped 1 base from V and 0 bases from J, with 22 bases between. Germline lookup yields CDR1 DFQATT and CDR2 SNEGSKA (reference sequence). CDR3 length: 19 residues. CDR3 sequence (DNA): TGCAGTGCTAGAGTGTCTTGGGGGCCCCTCACTTACTCTGGAAACACCATATATTTT. Protein product: CSARVSWGPLTYSGNTIYF.

This clonotype was found a few times. The chain couples TRBV27 to TRBJ1-1; the D is unclear. V was trimmed by 5 bases and J by 5 bases, leaving 12 bases between them. CDR1 and CDR2 from the germline V gene are MNHEY and SMNVEV (reference sequence). The CDR3 spans 13 residues. The CDR3: CASSPKRRTEAFF. The CDR3, as DNA: TGTGCCAGCAGTCCCAAAAGGCGGACTGAAGCTTTCTTT.

There are a few counts of this clonotype. The V gene is TRBV20-1, the J gene TRBJ1-2; 7 positions agree with TRBD1. Trimming at V came to 6 bases and at J to 5 bases, leaving 15 bases not matched to a gene. CDR3 length: 15 amino acids. Germline values: CDR1 DFQATT, CDR2 SNEGSKA (reference sequence). The CDR3 here is CSASQPLGQFYGYTF. DNA of the CDR3: TGCAGTGCCTCCCAACCCCTGGGACAGTTTTATGGCTACACCTTC.

This clonotype was picked up many times. This chain connects TRBV20-1 to TRBJ1-1; D is unclear. CDR1 is DFQATT and CDR2 is SNEGSKA in the germline V gene (reference sequence). The CDR3 is made up of 11 amino acids. V dropped 2 bases and J dropped 8 bases, with 9 bases sitting between them. CDR3 coding DNA: TGCAGTGCTAGACAGGACGGAGAAGCTTTCTTT. This translates into CSARQDGEAFF.

This clonotype was seen ten or more times. The chain is built from TRBV12-3 or TRBV12-4 and TRBJ1-5; D ambiguous. V lost 1 base to trimming and J lost 10 bases, with 8 bases between them. CDR3 length equals 12 residues. CDR3 DNA sequence: TGTGCCAGCAGTTTAGATCGGGGACCCCAGCATTTT. It codes for CASSLDRGPQHF.

This clonotype was seen many times. The V gene is TRBV2, the J gene TRBJ2-2; the D is unclear. The germline gives CDR1 SNHLY, CDR2 FYNNEI. The V and J ends lost 8 bases and 6 bases respectively, with 16 bases between them. CDR3 length: 14 amino acids. This CDR3 is CASHRTSGPGELFF. The CDR3, as DNA: TGTGCCAGCCATCGGACCTCTGGACCCGGGGAGCTGTTTTTT.

A single count supports this clonotype. The J gene is TRBJ2-5, the V gene TRBV3-1, with D perhaps TRBD2 (6 bases). The germline CDR1 and CDR2 sequences are LGHDT and YNNKEL (reference sequence). The CDR3 length is 16 residues. V gave up 6 bases and J gave up 3 bases, with 20 bases separating them. CDR3 nucleotides: TGTGCCAGCAGTCCACCCTGGGCAGGGAGGAAAGAGACCCAGTACTTC. It codes for CASSPPWAGRKETQYF.

This rearrangement joins TRBV20-1 to TRBJ2-5; 8 positions agree with TRBD2. This CDR3 has 13 amino acids. CDR1 and CDR2 (germline): DFQATT, SNEGSKA (reference sequence). The V gene end was trimmed by 1 base and the J gene end by 4 bases; junction bases not matched to a gene: 2. The CDR3 is CSARGGRRETQYF. DNA for the CDR3: TGCAGTGCTAGAGGCGGGAGGAGAGAGACCCAGTACTTC.

The genes are TRBV13 and TRBJ2-1; D is unresolved. This CDR3 is 17 amino acids long. Trimming removed 1 base from V and 4 bases from J, with 17 bases in between. Germline V lookup: CDR1 PRHDT, CDR2 FYEKMQ (reference sequence). The CDR3 sequence is CASSLASVSSHYNEQFF. DNA of the CDR3: TGTGCCAGCAGCTTAGCGTCAGTTTCTAGTCATTACAATGAGCAGTTCTTC. Complete variable domain (other parts from reference TRBV13 and TRBJ2-1): AAGVIQSPRHLIKEKRETATLKCYPIPRHDTVYWYQQGPGQDPQFLISFYEKMQSDKGSIPDRFSAQQFSDYHSELNMSSLELGDSALYFCASSLASVSSHYNEQFFGPGTRLTVL.

The rearrangement uses TRBV28 and TRBJ1-5, with D perhaps matching TRBD1 (5 bases). The CDR3 totals 15 residues. Trimming cost V 2 bases and J 6 bases, with 14 bases left between them. Germline lookup yields CDR1 MDHEN and CDR2 SYDVKM. CDR3 loop: CASSLVGGGGQPQHF. The CDR3 DNA reads as TGTGCCAGCAGTTTAGTTGGGGGAGGAGGTCAGCCCCAGCATTTT.

This clonotype appeared many times. The rearrangement links TRBV19 to TRBJ2-3, with TRBD2 as a possible D gene (5 bases). Germline CDR1 is LNHDA and CDR2 is SQIVND (reference sequence). V was clipped by 7 bases and J by 2 bases, with 16 bases between them. This CDR3 has 15 amino acids. The CDR3 DNA reads TGTGCCAGTACCTCTGGGAGCGGCGCCACAGATACGCAGTATTTT. Protein sequence: CASTSGSGATDTQYF.

This clonotype was seen a handful of times. The chain couples TRBV4-2 to TRBJ2-1, with D possibly TRBD2 on 6 matching bases. With the DNA end fitting TRBJ2-5 better, the J assignment may be wrong. The CDR3 is 17 amino acids. The germline CDR1 and CDR2 sequences are LGHNA and YNFKEQ. DNA for the CDR3: TGTGCCAGCAGCCAAGATATGGGCGCGGGATTCCTCGAGACCCAGTACTTC. As protein: CASSQDMGAGFLETQYF.

This clonotype was recorded many times. V is TRBV5-1 and J is TRBJ2-7; 8 nucleotides agree with TRBD1. After removal of 2 bases from V and 3 bases from J, the junction contained 7 bases not matched to a gene. The CDR3 is 15 residues long. Looked up from germline, CDR1 is SGHRS and CDR2 is YFSETQ. Written as DNA, the CDR3 is TGCGCCAGCAGCTTAGGCAGGGGGCGCCTCTACGAGCAGTACTTC. Translating it yields CASSLGRGRLYEQYF.

J is TRBJ2-1 and V is TRBV6-1; D is ambiguous. V shed 6 bases and J shed 3 bases, with 12 bases lying between them. Germline V gives CDR1 MNHNS, CDR2 SASEGT. The CDR3 extends over 14 amino acids. CDR3 residues: CASRNMDGYNEQFF. DNA of the CDR3: TGTGCCAGCAGAAATATGGACGGCTACAATGAGCAGTTCTTC.

This clonotype was seen ten or more times. CDR3 DNA: TGTGCCAGCAGTCCCCAGATTACTAGCACAGATACGCAGTATTTT. As protein: CASSPQITSTDTQYF. The V and J genes are TRBV12-3 or TRBV12-4 and TRBJ2-3; D remains ambiguous. With 5 bases removed from V and 0 bases from J, the gap between germline ends came to 12 bases. The CDR3 is 15 amino acids.

Ten or more counts support this clonotype. The CDR3 loop reads CASSLPLGLAGSKQYF. The CDR3, as DNA: TGTGCCAGCAGCCTCCCCTTAGGACTAGCGGGATCCAAGCAGTACTTC. The chain carries TRBV7-9 and TRBJ2-7; 12 bases align to TRBD2. The CDR3 is made up of 16 amino acids. Germline trimming cut 5 bases from V and 8 bases from J; bases unmatched to any gene: 13. Germline CDR1 is SEHNR and CDR2 is FQNEAQ (reference sequence). Combining the CDR3 with reference TRBV7-9 and TRBJ2-7 gives the whole variable domain DTGVSQNPRHKITKRGQNVTFRCDPISEHNRLYWYRQTLGQGPEFLTYFQNEAQLEKSRLLSDRFSAERPKGSFSTLEIQRTEQGDSAMYLCASSLPLGLAGSKQYFGPGTRLTVT.

This clonotype was observed many times. The chain uses TRBV27 and TRBJ2-1; perhaps TRBD2 as D (6 bases). V lost 3 bases, J lost 9 bases, and 18 bases lay in between. Looked up from germline, CDR1 is MNHEY and CDR2 is SMNVEV (reference sequence). This CDR3 is 15 amino acids long. This chain's CDR3 is CASSFYSGTNSEQFF. DNA for the CDR3: TGTGCCAGCAGTTTCTATAGCGGTACCAACAGTGAGCAGTTCTTC.

The chain carries TRBV2 and TRBJ1-1, with a possible D match to TRBD1 (5 bases). The CDR3 length is 15 residues. Trimming took 7 bases from V and 6 from J, leaving 21 bases between them. Germline CDR1 and CDR2: SNHLY and FYNNEI. As DNA, the CDR3 is TGTGCCAGCACCCCCTGGGAGGGGTCGAGCCCTGAAGCTTTCTTT. Residues: CASTPWEGSSPEAFF.

In this sample, this clonotype turned up many times. The chain is built from TRBV28 and TRBJ2-7; 11 bases match TRBD2. The CDR3 is 15 residues long. Germline CDR1 MDHEN, CDR2 SYDVKM. The J segment lost 3 bases and the V segment lost 4 bases, leaving 5 bases of the junction unmatched. This CDR3 reads CASSWASGRSYEQYF. The CDR3 DNA reads TGTGCCAGCAGTTGGGCTAGCGGGAGGAGCTACGAGCAGTACTTC. The whole variable domain, remainder taken from reference TRBV28 and TRBJ2-7, is DVKVTQSSRYLVKRTGEKVFLECVQDMDHENMFWYRQDPGLGLRLIYFSYDVKMKEKGDIPEGYSVSREKKERFSLILESASTNQTSMYLCASSWASGRSYEQYFGPGTRLTVT.

V gene TRBV12-3 or TRBV12-4 combines with J gene TRBJ1-6; D is perhaps TRBD1 (6 bases). V lost 5 bases and J lost 7, with 12 bases in between. CDR3 length: 14 residues. As DNA, the CDR3 is TGTGCCAGCAGTCAGGGGTCTCGGAATTCACCCCTCCACTTT. Translation gives CASSQGSRNSPLHF.

Comment on this clonotype: At one of its ends the junction is not consistent with the germline gene, which may arise from a read error. The chain has TRBV7-7 and TRBJ2-2; no clear D. CDR1 is SSHAT, CDR2 FNYEAQ, per germline (reference sequence). The CDR3 covers 12 residues. The CDR3 sequence is CASSTDTGELFF. CDR3 coding DNA: TGTGCTAGCAGCACTGACACCGGGGAGCTGTTTTTT.

The V gene is TRBV9, the J gene TRBJ1-2; D remains ambiguous. This CDR3 has 14 residues. CDR1 SGDLS and CDR2 YYNGEE come from the germline V gene. The ends were cut back, 0 bases at V and 4 bases at J, with 10 bases in the middle. For the CDR3, the DNA is TGTGCCAGCAGCGTAGGCCCAGAGCTCTATGGCTACACCTTC. Amino acid sequence: CASSVGPELYGYTF.

The rearrangement links TRBV9 to TRBJ2-3; TRBD2 might be the D (6 bases). The V gene lost 1 base and the J gene lost 2 bases, with 11 bases spanning the gap. The CDR3 runs 15 residues. Germline V CDR1 and CDR2: SGDLS, YYNGEE. The CDR3 DNA reads as TGTGCCAGCAGCGTAAGAGGCGGGACCACAGATACGCAGTATTTT. Its translation: CASSVRGGTTDTQYF.

This CDR3 is CASSPALTMDQKLFF. In nucleotides, the CDR3 is TGCGCCAGCAGCCCGGCGCTAACTATGGACCAAAAACTGTTTTTT. The J gene is TRBJ1-4, the V gene TRBV4-1; D remains unclear. The CDR3 is 15 residues long. CDR1 is MGHRA, CDR2 YSYEKL, per germline. Trimming removed 4 bases from V and 9 bases from J, with 18 bases in between.